The subject of this entry is one T cell receptor (beta chain). Its antigen remains unknown. Germline-derived CDR1 and CDR2 are MNHEY and SVGEGT. J gave up 8 bases and V 5 bases, and 9 bases lay outside the gene matches. This CDR3 is built from 15 residues. This sample is drawn from a study of blood T cells in healthy people across ages. Study-wide results and caveats: One million T cells yielded diversity estimates that were considered underestimates.

Every donor gave ten milliliters of peripheral blood. Through a sample-barcoded 5' primer and a J-beta primer mix, a second PCR was run for roughly 6 to 12 cycles. A single record per CDR3 protein comes from TCRdb applying MiXCR to the 5' RACE reads. Among 780,000 or so distinct CDR3 sequences listed, 40% to 65% were seen once. The sequence came from a man older than 75 in good health. Sequencing used blood. The V and J genes are TRBV6-2 or TRBV6-3 and TRBJ2-1, with 10 bases matching TRBD2. The CDR3 nucleotides read TGTGCCAGCAGTCAGCAGCGGGGGGGCCCTTATGAGCAGTTCTTC. Its translation is CASSQQRGGPYEQFF.